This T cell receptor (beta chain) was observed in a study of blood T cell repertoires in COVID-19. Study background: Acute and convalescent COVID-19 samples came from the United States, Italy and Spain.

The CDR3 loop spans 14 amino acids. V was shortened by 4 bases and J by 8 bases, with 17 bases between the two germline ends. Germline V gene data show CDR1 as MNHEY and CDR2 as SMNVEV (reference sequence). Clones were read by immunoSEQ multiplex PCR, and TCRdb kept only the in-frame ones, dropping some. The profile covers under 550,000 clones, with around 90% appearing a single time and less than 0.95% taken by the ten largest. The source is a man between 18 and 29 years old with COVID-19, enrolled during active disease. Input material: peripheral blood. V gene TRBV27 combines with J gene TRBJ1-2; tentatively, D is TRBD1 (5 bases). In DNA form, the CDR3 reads TGTGCCAGCAGTTGGCAGGGAGGGGTGGAAGGCTACACCTTC. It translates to CASSWQGGVEGYTF.